These T cell receptor beta chains were read from a single sample in a study of T-cell reconstitution after alpha-beta-depleted transplantation in children. From the PCR reads, TCRdb called clonotypes with MiXCR, one entry per CDR3 protein. The sample records fewer than 550,000 distinct CDR3 sequences, 11% being singletons. Source: PBMCs, mostly from graft donor cells, taken 180 days after TCRalphabeta/CD19-depleted stem cell transplant. These receptors were collected from a female patient aged 2-15 years who had a stem cell transplant for aplastic anemia, so the T cells may come from the graft donor. The CDR3 runs from the conserved cysteine through the conserved F or W. D genes are given only for firm matches. The size field is filled for only some rows; it gives once, few, many or a size class.

abundance,v_gene,d_gene,j_gene,CDR3nt,CDR3aa
-,TRBV6-1,-,TRBJ2-7,TGTGCCAGCAGTCTTAGGTGGGCCTACGAGCAGTACTTC,CASSLRWAYEQYF
few,TRBV20-1,-,TRBJ2-4,TGCAGTGCTAGAGATCTCCTAGGCATTCAGTACTTC,CSARDLLGIQYF
few,TRBV12-3/TRBV12-4,-,TRBJ2-7,TGTGCCAGCAGATCCTCCGCCGGGAGCTCCTACGAGCAGTACTTC,CASRSSAGSSYEQYF
few,TRBV4-3,-,TRBJ2-3,TGCGCCAGCAGCCAAGATACCCACCTAGCAGTGCCTAGCACAGATACGCAGTATTTT,CASSQDTHLAVPSTDTQYF
few,TRBV4-3,-,TRBJ1-1,TGCGCCAGCAGCCGAGAAGCCAGGAACACTGAAGCTTTCTTT,CASSREARNTEAFF
-,TRBV29-1,TRBD1,TRBJ1-2,TGCAGCGTCCCCGGACAGGGCAGAGTCTACACCTTC,CSVPGQGRVYTF
few,TRBV18,TRBD2,TRBJ2-5,TGTGCCAGCTCACCACAGCCCGCTAGCGGGAGAGGACAAGAGACCCAGTACTTC,CASSPQPASGRGQETQYF
-,TRBV6-2/TRBV6-3,TRBD1,TRBJ2-7,TGTGCCAGCAGTTACTCGAACAGGGGGATCGAGCAGTACTTC,CASSYSNRGIEQYF
many,TRBV7-8,-,TRBJ1-1,TGTGCCAGCAGCTTACCGAGCGGGGGGAGCACTGAAGCTTTCTTT,CASSLPSGGSTEAFF
few,TRBV25-1,-,TRBJ2-5,TGTGCCAGCAGTGAAACAAGGGCCCAAGAGACCCAGTACTTC,CASSETRAQETQYF
-,TRBV28,-,TRBJ2-1,TGTGCCAGCGGACTGAGCGGAACCTACAATGAGCAGTTCTTC,CASGLSGTYNEQFF
many,TRBV28,-,TRBJ2-5,TGTGCCAGCAGGCCCGGGGACCGGGGGGAGACCCAGTACTTC,CASRPGDRGETQYF
-,TRBV29-1,TRBD1,TRBJ1-2,TGCAGCGTTGAAAGCCAGGGGGGAGACTATGGCTACACCTTC,CSVESQGGDYGYTF
-,TRBV12-3/TRBV12-4,-,TRBJ2-7,TGTGCCAGCAGTTACACTAGGGGGGGAAGCGAGCAGTACTTC,CASSYTRGGSEQYF
many,TRBV7-2,-,TRBJ2-1,TGTGCCAGCAGCTTAGCGTGGGAGCCGGTAAATGAGCAGTTCTTC,CASSLAWEPVNEQFF
many,TRBV19,TRBD2,TRBJ2-1,TGTGCCAGTAGTGGCGGACTAGCGGGTTACAATGAGCAGTTCTTC,CASSGGLAGYNEQFF
few,TRBV29-1,-,TRBJ2-6,TGCAGCGTACAGCAGGGCTCTGGGGCCAACGTCCTGACTTTC,CSVQQGSGANVLTF
-,TRBV19,-,TRBJ1-3,TGTGCCAGTAGTATAAACACTTTTCCTGGAAACACCATATATTTT,CASSINTFPGNTIYF
few,TRBV6-5,TRBD2,TRBJ2-5,TGTGCCAGCAGTTACTCATGGGGGGGGGTGACCCAGTACTTC,CASSYSWGGVTQYF
-,TRBV7-9,TRBD1,TRBJ1-1,TGTGCCAGCAGCCGACAGGGTTGGACTTTCTTT,CASSRQGWTFF
-,TRBV20-1,-,TRBJ1-1,TGCAGTGCTAGGAAGGGACACCTGAACACTGAAGCTTTCTTT,CSARKGHLNTEAFF
many,TRBV7-9,-,TRBJ1-5,TGTGCCAGCAGCTTGGGGGACGTTAGCAATCAGCCCCAGCATTTT,CASSLGDVSNQPQHF
many,TRBV9,TRBD1,TRBJ1-5,TGTGCCAGCAGTTTAGGGGGCCGTCAGCCCCAGCATTTT,CASSLGGRQPQHF
-,TRBV5-1,TRBD1,TRBJ1-6,TGCGCCAGCAGACGACAGGGTTGGGATTCACCCCTCCACTTT,CASRRQGWDSPLHF
-,TRBV15,TRBD2,TRBJ2-5,TGTGCCACCAGCAGAGACTGGGGAGAGGGAGGGCCCTCAAAGACCCAGTACTTC,CATSRDWGEGGPSKTQYF
-,TRBV4-3,TRBD1,TRBJ1-2,TGCGCCAGCAGCCAAGGAAGGGGGCTGCTGGGTGGCTACACCTTC,CASSQGRGLLGGYTF
few,TRBV15,-,TRBJ2-5,TGTGCCACCAGCAGAGATGGGGAGACCCAGTACTTC,CATSRDGETQYF
few,TRBV28,-,TRBJ2-1,TGTGCCAGCAGTTTTAGGAGTATCTCCGGATACAATGAGCAGTTCTTC,CASSFRSISGYNEQFF
-,TRBV3-1,-,TRBJ1-6,TGTGCCAGCAGCCAAGGGTCGGTCCAGGGGTCACCCCTCCACTTT,CASSQGSVQGSPLHF
-,TRBV4-3,TRBD2,TRBJ2-7,TGCGCCAGCAGCCAAGAAGGGCGGGAGGTCTTCTACGAGCAGTACTTC,CASSQEGREVFYEQYF
few,TRBV12-3/TRBV12-4,-,TRBJ1-6,TGTGCCAGCAGAAACGGGGGGTATAATTCACCCCTCCACTTT,CASRNGGYNSPLHF
many,TRBV25-1,-,TRBJ1-1,TGTGCCAGCTACGGGACTTCGAACACTGAAGCTTTCTTT,CASYGTSNTEAFF
few,TRBV19,-,TRBJ1-5,TGTGCCAGTAGATATTCCGACTTTTGGCCTGATATAAGCAATCAGCCCCAGCATTTT,CASRYSDFWPDISNQPQHF
-,TRBV9,-,TRBJ2-5,TGTGCCAGCAGCGAGAGTCCTAGCCTACAAGAGACCCAGTACTTC,CASSESPSLQETQYF
-,TRBV6-2/TRBV6-3,-,TRBJ2-7,TGTGCCAGCAGGGGCACTTTCGCCCGTTCCTACGAGCAGTACTTC,CASRGTFARSYEQYF
-,TRBV12-3/TRBV12-4,TRBD1,TRBJ2-1,TGTGCCAGCAGTCATCGGGACAGGGCATCCAATGAGCAGTTCTTC,CASSHRDRASNEQFF
few,TRBV12-3/TRBV12-4,TRBD2,TRBJ2-1,TGTGCCAGCAGTTTATCCCCCCTAGCGGGGGACGGGGGTTCCTACAATGAGCAGTTCTTC,CASSLSPLAGDGGSYNEQFF
many,TRBV9,-,TRBJ2-1,TGTGCCAGCAGCGTAGTGTCGGGGGTGGGGAATGAGCAGTTCTTC,CASSVVSGVGNEQFF
once,TRBV6-5,-,TRBJ1-2,TGTGCCAGCAGTTACTCGACTCCGAGTCGGGCTAACTATGGCTACACCTTC,CASSYSTPSRANYGYTF
-,TRBV7-2,-,TRBJ2-1,TGTGCCAGCAGCTTAGCGTCTCAAAGGCGGTTCTTC,CASSLASQRRFF
-,TRBV5-1,-,TRBJ1-1,TGCGCCAGCAGCAACCGGGCCACCGATGAAGCTTTCTTT,CASSNRATDEAFF
few,TRBV30,-,TRBJ2-1,TGTGCCTGGACCCACGCTTGGTTATTTCGGACTGACTCCTACAATGAGCAGTTCTTC,CAWTHAWLFRTDSYNEQFF
once,TRBV3-1,TRBD1,TRBJ2-2,TGTGCCAGCAGCCAAGTTTTGCGGACAGGGAGCTGGGCCGGGGAGCTGTTTTTT,CASSQVLRTGSWAGELFF
many,TRBV12-3/TRBV12-4,TRBD1,TRBJ1-6,TGTGCCAGCAGCCACAGGGGATTGAATTCACCCCTCCACTTT,CASSHRGLNSPLHF
few,TRBV7-9,-,TRBJ2-5,TGTGCCAGCAGCTTACCTCAGGGGCGCCAAGAGACCCAGTACTTC,CASSLPQGRQETQYF